This entry concerns a single T cell receptor beta chain. The data were taken from a study of PD-L1 blockade in urothelial cancer. Germline V CDR1 and CDR2: SGDLS, YYNGEE. CDR3 length: 16 amino acids. V trimming: 0 bases; J trimming: 1 base; junction bases outside the gene matches: 4. Assay used: immunoSEQ multiplex PCR; TCRdb lists only in-frame clones, some missing. The sample has about 32,000 clones, 84% seen once. This TCR derives from a man aged 55-75 years with urothelial cancer. Specimen: PBMCs, collected around atezolizumab (anti-PD-L1) treatment. The chain is built from TRBV9 and TRBJ1-2, with TRBD1 matching over 9 bases. The CDR3 nucleotides are TGTGCCAGCAGCGTAGGGGGACAGGGTGATAACTATGGCTACACCTTC. Protein product: CASSVGGQGDNYGYTF.